This entry lists 18 T cell receptor beta chains sequenced from one sample in a study of blood T cell repertoires in COVID-19. Only in-frame clones appear in the TCRdb table, and some are missing; sequencing was by immunoSEQ multiplex PCR. Of 200,000 to 300,000 clones in the sample, approximately 80% were seen once. Sequencing was carried out using peripheral blood. The source of these receptors is a man between 60 and 70 years old with acute or convalescent COVID-19.

V is TRBV3-1 (or the pseudogene TRBV3-2) and J is TRBJ2-1; 9 positions match TRBD2. CDR1 and CDR2 (germline): LGHDT, YNNKEL (reference sequence). The ends lost 4 bases at V and 3 bases at J; junction bases unmatched: 7. This CDR3 comprises 16 residues. CDR3 DNA: TGTGCCAGCAGCCTCCCTCGAGCGGGGGGCTACAATGAGCAGTTCTTC. This encodes CASSLPRAGGYNEQFF.

This clone was observed a few times. The rearrangement uses TRBV18 and TRBJ1-2; D uncertain. The V end was cut by 2 bases, the J end by 6 bases, with 7 bases between. Germline V gene data show CDR1 as KGHSH and CDR2 as LQKENI. The CDR3 spans 12 residues. The CDR3 DNA reads as TGTGCCAGCTCACCAGGGCAGAATGGCTACACCTTC. Protein product: CASSPGQNGYTF.

V and J are TRBV11-3 and TRBJ1-1; TRBD1 agrees at 12 bases. The CDR3 has 20 amino acids. In germline, CDR1 is SGHNT, CDR2 YENEEA. V lost 3 bases, J lost 5 bases, and 19 bases stayed unmatched. The CDR3 DNA reads TGTGCCAGCAGCTTTCGGCCGTTCGGGACAGGGGGCGCTAGAGGTACTGAAGCTTTCTTT. This translates into CASSFRPFGTGGARGTEAFF. Full variable domain (rest looked up from reference TRBV11-3 and TRBJ1-1): EAGVVQSPRYKIIEKKQPVAFWCNPISGHNTLYWYLQNLGQGPELLIRYENEEAVDDSQLPKDRFSAERLKGVDSTLKIQPAELGDSAVYLCASSFRPFGTGGARGTEAFFGQGTRLTVV.

This clone was counted a few times. This rearrangement joins TRBV7-8 to TRBJ1-3; 7 bases are a match to TRBD1. From germline, CDR1 is SGHVS and CDR2 FQNEAQ. This CDR3 spans 16 amino acids. With V trimmed by 3 bases and J by 2 bases, 7 bases remained unmatched. The CDR3: CASSFLTGLAGNTIYF. The CDR3 nucleotides are TGTGCCAGCAGCTTTTTGACAGGGCTGGCTGGAAACACCATATATTTT.

This chain connects TRBV27 to TRBJ2-7, with 9 bases identical to TRBD2. The germline V gene has CDR1 MNHEY and CDR2 SMNVEV (reference sequence). CDR3 length equals 16 residues. Trimming at V came to 3 bases and at J to 0 bases, leaving 6 bases not matched to a gene. CDR3: CASSFSSGTISYEQYF. CDR3 DNA sequence: TGTGCCAGCAGTTTTTCTAGCGGGACCATCTCCTACGAGCAGTACTTC.

The chain combines TRBV19 with TRBJ2-5; 7 nucleotides line up with TRBD1. The CDR3 has 14 amino acids. CDR1 LNHDA and CDR2 SQIVND come from the germline V gene (reference sequence). After removal of 3 bases from V and 5 bases from J, the junction contained 6 bases not matched to a gene. This CDR3 reads CASSIGPRGETQYF. The CDR3 coding sequence is TGTGCCAGTAGTATCGGCCCCAGGGGGGAGACCCAGTACTTC.

In its sample, this clone was seen a few times. V usage is TRBV7-3 and J usage is TRBJ1-1; the match to TRBD1 covers 8 bases. The CDR3 is made up of 13 amino acids. The junction had 4 bases not matched to a gene; V was cut back by 5 bases and J by 5 bases. Germline loops: CDR1 SGHTA, CDR2 FQGTGA. Written as DNA, the CDR3 is TGTGCCAGCAGCGGACAGGGATTTACTGAAGCTTTCTTT. It specifies CASSGQGFTEAFF.

Comments on this clone: The sample holds other DNA sequences that translate to the same CDR3. The chain joins TRBV7-3 to TRBJ2-1; tentative D call: TRBD2 (6 bases). This CDR3 is 13 amino acids long. The germline V gene encodes CDR1 SGHTA and CDR2 FQGTGA. V was clipped by 1 base and J by 8 bases, with 9 bases between them. CDR3 sequence reads: CASSLRTGDEQFF. Here the CDR3 DNA reads TGTGCCAGCAGCTTAAGAACGGGGGATGAGCAGTTCTTC. The complete variable domain, with remaining parts taken from reference TRBV7-3 and TRBJ2-1, reads GAGVSQTPSNKVTEKGKYVELRCDPISGHTALYWYRQSLGQGPEFLIYFQGTGAADDSGLPNDRFFAVRPEGSVSTLKIQRTERGDSAVYLCASSLRTGDEQFFGPGTRLTVL.

The V gene is TRBV4-1, the J gene TRBJ1-1; 10 nucleotides match TRBD1. The V gene's germline CDR1 is MGHRA and CDR2 YSYEKL. J was trimmed by 4 bases and V by 4 bases; bases with no gene match: 3. The CDR3 is 14 amino acids. The CDR3 nucleotides are TGCGCCAGCAGCCTGGGACAGGGGATCACTGAAGCTTTCTTT. It is translated as CASSLGQGITEAFF.

This chain joins TRBV4-3 and TRBJ2-1, with a possible D match to TRBD2 (5 bases). This CDR3 has 16 amino acids. Germline lookup yields CDR1 LGHNA and CDR2 YSLEER. Trimming took 4 bases from V and 0 from J, leaving 13 bases between them. CDR3 region: CASSPGGGRSYNEQFF. CDR3 sequence (DNA): TGCGCCAGCAGCCCGGGTGGAGGTCGCTCCTACAATGAGCAGTTCTTC.

The V and J genes are TRBV3-1 (or the pseudogene TRBV3-2) and TRBJ1-4; 12 bases align to TRBD1. There are 17 residues in the CDR3. Germline CDR1 LGHDT, CDR2 YNNKEL (reference sequence). V lost 3 bases to trimming and J lost 5 bases; unmatched junction nucleotides: 7. CDR3 region: CASSHGDRGQRNEKLFF. CDR3 bases: TGTGCCAGCAGCCATGGGGACAGGGGGCAGAGGAATGAAAAACTGTTTTTT.

This clone was recorded a few times. J is TRBJ2-7 and V is TRBV18, with no clear D. Germline assignment: CDR1 KGHSH and CDR2 LQKENI. Between the trimmed V and J ends, which lost 3 bases and 7 bases, there was a span of 13 bases. The CDR3 consists of 13 residues. The CDR3 spells CASSPSWSGEQYF. CDR3 bases: TGTGCCAGCTCACCTTCTTGGTCCGGGGAGCAGTACTTC.

The V and J genes are TRBV10-1 and TRBJ1-2; D is unclear. With 6 bases removed from V and 0 bases from J, the gap between germline ends came to 8 bases. The germline gives CDR1 WNHNN, CDR2 SYGVQD (reference sequence). The length of the CDR3 is 13 residues. The CDR3 nucleotides are TGCGCCAGCAGCCCCAGGCCTAACTATGGCTACACCTTC. Its protein product is CASSPRPNYGYTF.

The chain's CDR3 is CASMEVLSGGYTF. In DNA, the CDR3 is TGTGCCAGCATGGAGGTCCTATCGGGAGGCTACACCTTC. The V call is TRBV6-5, the J call TRBJ1-2, with unresolved D. The CDR3 extends over 13 amino acids. Trimming removed 7 bases at V and 8 bases at J, with 17 bases between. Germline values: CDR1 MNHEY, CDR2 SVGAGI.

The chain is built from TRBV24-1 and TRBJ1-4, with 7 bases aligning to TRBD1. The CDR3 length is 11 residues. Germline V gene lookup returns CDR1 KGHDR and CDR2 SFDVKD. V lost 3 bases and J lost 15; bases outside the gene matches: 3. CDR3 residues: CATSDGGQMFF. The CDR3 coding sequence is TGTGCCACCAGTGATGGGGGACAGATGTTTTTT.

This chain joins TRBV5-1 and TRBJ1-3; no firm D call. Between the trimmed V and J ends, which lost 5 bases and 0 bases, there was a span of 9 bases. Germline lookup yields CDR1 SGHRS and CDR2 YFSETQ. The CDR3 covers 14 residues. The CDR3 loop is CASREAHSGNTIYF. CDR3 nucleotides: TGCGCCAGCAGGGAAGCGCACTCTGGAAACACCATATATTTT.

The V gene is TRBV28, the J gene TRBJ1-1, with D hard to call. The CDR3 has 17 amino acids. In germline, CDR1 is MDHEN, CDR2 SYDVKM. Trimming shortened V by 1 base and J by 3 bases, and 18 bases separated the two germline ends. CDR3: CASSLFGLLAGDTEAFF. As DNA, the CDR3 is TGTGCCAGCAGTTTATTCGGACTGCTTGCCGGGGACACTGAAGCTTTCTTT.

V gene TRBV9 combines with J gene TRBJ1-1; maybe TRBD1 (5 bases). Looked up from germline, CDR1 is SGDLS and CDR2 is YYNGEE. The V end was cut by 0 bases, the J end by 5 bases, with 8 bases between. The CDR3 contains 13 residues. The CDR3 DNA reads TGTGCCAGCAGCGTAGTCTACAGGACTGAAGCTTTCTTT. Amino acids: CASSVVYRTEAFF.